This T cell receptor (beta chain) was profiled in a study of long-term antiretroviral therapy in people with HIV. Notes on the study in general: The study found narrower CDR3 length ranges in HIV repertoires than in controls.

As regards this clone: Its target is unknown.

It was version v3.0 of the immunoSEQ assay that was run at survey level. Sequencing of each sample targeted 40,000-50,000 T-cell genomes. The protocol was immunoSEQ multiplex PCR, while the TCRdb copy is restricted to in-frame clones and leaves out a portion. The repertoire consists of just over 15,000 clones, with just under 85% occurring once and the leading ten covering approximately 20%. Germline V gene lookup returns CDR1 SEHNR and CDR2 FQNEAQ (reference sequence). The CDR3 loop spans 17 amino acids. V trimming: 5 bases; J trimming: 2 bases; junction bases outside the gene matches: 9. The rearrangement joins TRBV7-9 to TRBJ2-2, with 9 bases matching TRBD2. This receptor was identified in a man between 35 and 55 years old with HIV. This specimen was unsorted PBMCs, taken just before starting antiretroviral therapy. CDR3 region: CASSPRAGGANTGELFF. CDR3 nucleotides: TGTGCCAGCAGCCCCCGGGCGGGGGGGGCCAACACCGGGGAGCTGTTTTTT.